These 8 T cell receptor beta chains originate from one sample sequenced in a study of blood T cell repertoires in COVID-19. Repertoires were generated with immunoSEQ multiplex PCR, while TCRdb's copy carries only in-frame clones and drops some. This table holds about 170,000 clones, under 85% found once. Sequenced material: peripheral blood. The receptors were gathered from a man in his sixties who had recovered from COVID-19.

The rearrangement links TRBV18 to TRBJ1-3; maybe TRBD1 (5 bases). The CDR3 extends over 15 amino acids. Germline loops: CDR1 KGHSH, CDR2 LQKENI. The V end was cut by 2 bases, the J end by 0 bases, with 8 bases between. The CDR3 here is CASSPLDSSGNTIYF. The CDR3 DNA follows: TGTGCCAGCTCACCATTAGACAGCTCTGGAAACACCATATATTTT.

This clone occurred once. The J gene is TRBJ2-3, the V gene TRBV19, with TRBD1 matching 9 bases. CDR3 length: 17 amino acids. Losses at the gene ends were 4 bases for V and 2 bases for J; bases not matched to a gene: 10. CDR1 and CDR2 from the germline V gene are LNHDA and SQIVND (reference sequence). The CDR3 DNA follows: TGTGCCAGTAGTAAAGGAGCCGGGACAGGGACCACAGATACGCAGTATTTT. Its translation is CASSKGAGTGTTDTQYF.

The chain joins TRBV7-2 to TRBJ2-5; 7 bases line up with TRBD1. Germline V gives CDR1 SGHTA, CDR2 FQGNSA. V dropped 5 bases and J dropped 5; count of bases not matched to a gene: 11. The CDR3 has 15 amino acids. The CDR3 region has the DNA TGTGCCAGCAGCCCCGGGAAGACAGGGAGTGAGACCCAGTACTTC. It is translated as CASSPGKTGSETQYF. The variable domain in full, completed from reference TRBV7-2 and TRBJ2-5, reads GAGVSQSPSNKVTEKGKDVELRCDPISGHTALYWYRQSLGQGLEFLIYFQGNSAPDKSGLPSDRFSAERTGGSVSTLTIQRTQQEDSAVYLCASSPGKTGSETQYFGPGTRLLVL.

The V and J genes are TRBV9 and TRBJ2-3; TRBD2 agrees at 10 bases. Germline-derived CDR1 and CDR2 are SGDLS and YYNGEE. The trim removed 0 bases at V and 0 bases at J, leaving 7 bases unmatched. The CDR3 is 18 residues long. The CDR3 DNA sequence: TGTGCCAGCAGCGTAGAACGGGCTAGCGGGGGCAGCACAGATACGCAGTATTTT. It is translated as CASSVERASGGSTDTQYF. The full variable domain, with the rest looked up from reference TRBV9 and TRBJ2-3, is DSGVTQTPKHLITATGQRVTLRCSPRSGDLSVYWYQQSLDQGLQFLIQYYNGEERAKGNILERFSAQQFPDLHSELNLSSLELGDSALYFCASSVERASGGSTDTQYFGPGTRLTVL.

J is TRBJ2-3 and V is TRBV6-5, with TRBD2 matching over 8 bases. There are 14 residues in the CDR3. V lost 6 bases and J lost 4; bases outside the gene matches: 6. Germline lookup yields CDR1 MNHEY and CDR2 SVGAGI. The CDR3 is CASRISGAPDTQYF. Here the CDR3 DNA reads TGTGCCAGCAGAATTAGCGGGGCACCAGATACGCAGTATTTT.

CDR3 nucleotides: TGTGCCAGCAGCGCCCCAGGGGTAGCCTACGAGCAGTACTTC. Its translation: CASSAPGVAYEQYF. The J gene is TRBJ2-7, the V gene TRBV5-5; TRBD1 might be the D (6 bases). The CDR3 runs to 14 residues. Per the germline V gene, CDR1 is SGHKS and CDR2 is YYEKEE (reference sequence). The germline V and J ends were trimmed by 4 bases and 2 bases, with 13 bases remaining between them. Full variable domain (missing parts from reference TRBV5-5 and TRBJ2-7): DAGVTQSPTHLIKTRGQQVTLRCSPISGHKSVSWYQQVLGQGPQFIFQYYEKEERGRGNFPDRFSARQFPNYSSELNVNALLLGDSALYLCASSAPGVAYEQYFGPGTRLTVT.

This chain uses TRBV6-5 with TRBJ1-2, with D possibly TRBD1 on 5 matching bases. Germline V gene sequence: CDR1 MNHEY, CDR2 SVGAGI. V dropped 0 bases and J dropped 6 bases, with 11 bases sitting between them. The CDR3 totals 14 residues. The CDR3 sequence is CASSYSGQGNGYTF. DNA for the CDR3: TGTGCCAGCAGTTACTCAGGACAAGGAAATGGCTACACCTTC.

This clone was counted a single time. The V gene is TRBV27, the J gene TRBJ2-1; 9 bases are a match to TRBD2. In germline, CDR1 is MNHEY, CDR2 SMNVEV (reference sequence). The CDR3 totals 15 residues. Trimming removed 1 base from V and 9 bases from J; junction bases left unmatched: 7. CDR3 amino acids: CASSLWRGGAGEQFF. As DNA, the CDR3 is TGTGCCAGCAGTTTATGGCGCGGGGGGGCCGGTGAGCAGTTCTTC.